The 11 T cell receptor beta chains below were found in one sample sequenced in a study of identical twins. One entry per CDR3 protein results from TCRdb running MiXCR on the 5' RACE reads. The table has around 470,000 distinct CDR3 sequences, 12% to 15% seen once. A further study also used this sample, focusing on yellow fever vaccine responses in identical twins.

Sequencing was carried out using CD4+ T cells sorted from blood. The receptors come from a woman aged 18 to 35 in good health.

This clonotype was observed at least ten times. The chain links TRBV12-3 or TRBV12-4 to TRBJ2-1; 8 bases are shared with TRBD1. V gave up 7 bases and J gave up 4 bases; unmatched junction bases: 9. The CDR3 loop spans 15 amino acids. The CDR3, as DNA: TGTGCCAGCAACCCTGACAGGGGTGGTTACAATGAGCAGTTCTTC. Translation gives CASNPDRGGYNEQFF.

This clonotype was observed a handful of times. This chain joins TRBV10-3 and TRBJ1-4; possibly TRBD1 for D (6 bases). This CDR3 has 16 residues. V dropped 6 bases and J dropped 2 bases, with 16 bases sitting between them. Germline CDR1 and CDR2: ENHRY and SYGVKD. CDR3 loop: CAISLGQSITNEKLFF. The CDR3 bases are TGTGCCATCAGCCTAGGACAGAGTATCACTAATGAAAAACTGTTTTTT.

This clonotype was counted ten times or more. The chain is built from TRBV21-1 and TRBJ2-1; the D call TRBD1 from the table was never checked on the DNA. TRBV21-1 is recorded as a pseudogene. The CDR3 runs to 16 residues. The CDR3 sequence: CASSLKVRVSRNEQFF. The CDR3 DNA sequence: TGTGCCAGCAGCCTAAAGGTCAGGGTTTCCCGGAATGAGCAGTTCTTC.

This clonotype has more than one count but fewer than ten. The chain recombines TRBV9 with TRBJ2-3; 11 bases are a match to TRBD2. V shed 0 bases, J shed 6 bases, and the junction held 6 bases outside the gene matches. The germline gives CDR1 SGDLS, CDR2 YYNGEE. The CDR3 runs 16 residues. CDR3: CASSVVAGGPYDTQYF. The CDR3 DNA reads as TGTGCCAGCAGCGTAGTAGCGGGGGGGCCGTATGATACGCAGTATTTT.

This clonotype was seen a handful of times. The DNA of the CDR3 is TGCGCCAGCAGCTTGGAAGTAGGGTTCCAAGAGACCCAGTACTTC. Its protein product is CASSLEVGFQETQYF. The genes are TRBV5-1 and TRBJ2-5; D is unresolved. This CDR3 has 15 amino acids. V was trimmed by 0 bases and J by 1 base, leaving 10 bases between them. Germline-derived CDR1 and CDR2 are SGHRS and YFSETQ.

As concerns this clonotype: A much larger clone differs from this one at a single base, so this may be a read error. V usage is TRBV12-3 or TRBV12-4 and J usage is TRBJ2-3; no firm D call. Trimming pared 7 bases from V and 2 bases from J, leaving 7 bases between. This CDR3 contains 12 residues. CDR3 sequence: CASTEDTDTQYF. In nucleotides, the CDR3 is TGTGCCAGCACCGAGGACACAGATACGCAGTATTTT.

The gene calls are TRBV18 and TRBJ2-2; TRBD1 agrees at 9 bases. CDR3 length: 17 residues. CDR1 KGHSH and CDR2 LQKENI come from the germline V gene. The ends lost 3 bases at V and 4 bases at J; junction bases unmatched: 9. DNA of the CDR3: TGTGCCAGCTCACCCACTACAGGGGGCACAACCACCGGGGAGCTGTTTTTT. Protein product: CASSPTTGGTTTGELFF.

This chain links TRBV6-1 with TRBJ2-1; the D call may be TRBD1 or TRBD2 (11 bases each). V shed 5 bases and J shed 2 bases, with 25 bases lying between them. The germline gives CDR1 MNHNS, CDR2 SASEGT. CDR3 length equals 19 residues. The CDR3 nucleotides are TGTGCCAGCAGTCGGGGGACAGGGGGACTAGCGGATACCTACAATGAGCAGTTCTTC. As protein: CASSRGTGGLADTYNEQFF.

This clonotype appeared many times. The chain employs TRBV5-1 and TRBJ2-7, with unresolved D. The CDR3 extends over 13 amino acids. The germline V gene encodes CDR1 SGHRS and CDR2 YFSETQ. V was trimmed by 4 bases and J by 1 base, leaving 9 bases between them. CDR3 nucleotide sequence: TGCGCCAGCAGCAACGGGCCTTCCTACGAGCAGTACTTC. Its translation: CASSNGPSYEQYF.

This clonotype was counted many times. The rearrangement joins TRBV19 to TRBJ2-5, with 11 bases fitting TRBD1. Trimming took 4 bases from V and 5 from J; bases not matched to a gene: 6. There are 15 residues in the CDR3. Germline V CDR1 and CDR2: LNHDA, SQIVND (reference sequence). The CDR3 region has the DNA TGTGCCAGTAGTACCCGGACAGGGGGCAAGGAGACCCAGTACTTC. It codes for CASSTRTGGKETQYF.

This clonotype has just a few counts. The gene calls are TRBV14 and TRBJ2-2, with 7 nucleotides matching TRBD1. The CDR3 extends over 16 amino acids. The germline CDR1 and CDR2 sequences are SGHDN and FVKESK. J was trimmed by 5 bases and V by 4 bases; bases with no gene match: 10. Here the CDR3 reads CASSPPGLQGTGELFF. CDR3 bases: TGTGCCAGCAGCCCGCCTGGGCTACAGGGGACCGGGGAGCTGTTTTTT.